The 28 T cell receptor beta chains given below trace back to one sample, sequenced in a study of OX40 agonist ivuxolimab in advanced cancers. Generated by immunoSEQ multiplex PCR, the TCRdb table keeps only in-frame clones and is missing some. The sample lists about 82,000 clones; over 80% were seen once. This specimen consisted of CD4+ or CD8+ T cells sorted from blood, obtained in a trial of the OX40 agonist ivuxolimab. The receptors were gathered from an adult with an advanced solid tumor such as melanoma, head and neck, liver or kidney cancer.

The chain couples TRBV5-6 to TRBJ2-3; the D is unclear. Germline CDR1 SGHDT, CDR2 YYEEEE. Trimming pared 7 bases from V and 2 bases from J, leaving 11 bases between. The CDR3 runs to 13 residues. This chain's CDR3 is CASRDENTDTQYF. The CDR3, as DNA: TGTGCCAGCCGAGACGAGAACACAGATACGCAGTATTTT.

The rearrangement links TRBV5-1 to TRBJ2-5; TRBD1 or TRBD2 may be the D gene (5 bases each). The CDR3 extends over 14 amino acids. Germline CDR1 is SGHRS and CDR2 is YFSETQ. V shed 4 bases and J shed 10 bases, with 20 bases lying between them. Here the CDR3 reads CASSPGTSHDDQYF. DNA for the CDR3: TGCGCCAGCAGCCCCGGGACCTCCCACGACGACCAGTACTTC.

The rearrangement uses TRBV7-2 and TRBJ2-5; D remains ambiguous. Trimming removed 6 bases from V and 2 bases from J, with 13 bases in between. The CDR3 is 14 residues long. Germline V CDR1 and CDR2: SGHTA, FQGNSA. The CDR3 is CASSVGLPQETQYF. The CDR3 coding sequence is TGTGCCAGCAGTGTCGGCCTACCACAAGAGACCCAGTACTTC.

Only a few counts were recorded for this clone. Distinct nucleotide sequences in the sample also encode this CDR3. The CDR3 DNA reads as TGCGCCAGCAGCTTGGCCGGCCAGGGCCGCTCACCCCTCCACTTT. Its translation: CASSLAGQGRSPLHF. This chain joins TRBV5-1 and TRBJ1-6; tentatively, D is TRBD1 (5 bases). Germline V gives CDR1 SGHRS, CDR2 YFSETQ. CDR3 length: 15 amino acids. The V end was cut by 0 bases, the J end by 10 bases, with 14 bases between.

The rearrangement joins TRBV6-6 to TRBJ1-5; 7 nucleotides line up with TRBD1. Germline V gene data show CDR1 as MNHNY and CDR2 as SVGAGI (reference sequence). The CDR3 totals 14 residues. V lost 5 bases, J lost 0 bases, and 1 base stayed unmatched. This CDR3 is CASSRQGSNQPQHF. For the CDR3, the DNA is TGTGCCAGCAGTCGACAGGGTAGCAATCAGCCCCAGCATTTT.

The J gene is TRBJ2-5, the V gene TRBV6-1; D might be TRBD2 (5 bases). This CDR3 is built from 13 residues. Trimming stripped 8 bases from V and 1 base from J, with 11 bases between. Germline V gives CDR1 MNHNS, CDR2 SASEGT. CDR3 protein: CASRGLPQETQYF. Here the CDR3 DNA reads TGTGCCAGCCGAGGGCTTCCCCAAGAGACCCAGTACTTC.

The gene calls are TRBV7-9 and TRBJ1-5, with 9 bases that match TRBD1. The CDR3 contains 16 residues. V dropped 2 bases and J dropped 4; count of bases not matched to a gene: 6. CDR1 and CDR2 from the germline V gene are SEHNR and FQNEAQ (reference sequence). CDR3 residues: CASSLTGQGKNQPQHF. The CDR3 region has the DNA TGTGCCAGCAGCTTAACGGGACAGGGAAAGAATCAGCCCCAGCATTTT.

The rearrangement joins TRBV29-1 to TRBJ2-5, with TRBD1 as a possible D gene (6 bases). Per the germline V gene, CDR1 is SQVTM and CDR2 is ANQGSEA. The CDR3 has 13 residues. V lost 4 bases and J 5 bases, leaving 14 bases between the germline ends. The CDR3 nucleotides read TGCAGCGTTGGACAGGCGGTTGGGGAGACCCAGTACTTC. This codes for CSVGQAVGETQYF.

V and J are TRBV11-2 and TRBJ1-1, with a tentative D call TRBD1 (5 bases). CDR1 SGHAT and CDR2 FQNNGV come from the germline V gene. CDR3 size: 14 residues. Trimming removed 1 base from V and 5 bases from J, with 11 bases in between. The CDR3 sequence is CASSLAEGRTEAFF. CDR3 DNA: TGTGCCAGCAGCTTAGCTGAGGGGAGGACTGAAGCTTTCTTT.

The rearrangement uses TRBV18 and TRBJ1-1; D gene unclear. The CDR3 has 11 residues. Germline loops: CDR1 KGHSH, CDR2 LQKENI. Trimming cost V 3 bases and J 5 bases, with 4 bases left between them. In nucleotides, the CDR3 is TGTGCCAGCTCACCGAAAACTGAAGCTTTCTTT. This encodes CASSPKTEAFF.

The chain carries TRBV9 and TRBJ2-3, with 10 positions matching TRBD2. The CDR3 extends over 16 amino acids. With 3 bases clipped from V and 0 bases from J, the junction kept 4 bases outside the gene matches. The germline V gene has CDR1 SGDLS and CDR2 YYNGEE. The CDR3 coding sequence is TGTGCCAGCAGCGCCGGACTAGCGGACAGCACAGATACGCAGTATTTT. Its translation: CASSAGLADSTDTQYF.

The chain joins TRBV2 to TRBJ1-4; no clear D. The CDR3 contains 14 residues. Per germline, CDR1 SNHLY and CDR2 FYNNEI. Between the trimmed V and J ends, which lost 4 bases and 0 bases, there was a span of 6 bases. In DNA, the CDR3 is TGTGCCAGCAGTGTTGAAGCAACTAATGAAAAACTGTTTTTT. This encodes CASSVEATNEKLFF. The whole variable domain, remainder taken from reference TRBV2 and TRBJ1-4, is EPEVTQTPSHQVTQMGQEVILRCVPISNHLYFYWYRQILGQKVEFLVSFYNNEISEKSEIFDDQFSVERPDGSNFTLKIRSTKLEDSAMYFCASSVEATNEKLFFGSGTQLSVL.

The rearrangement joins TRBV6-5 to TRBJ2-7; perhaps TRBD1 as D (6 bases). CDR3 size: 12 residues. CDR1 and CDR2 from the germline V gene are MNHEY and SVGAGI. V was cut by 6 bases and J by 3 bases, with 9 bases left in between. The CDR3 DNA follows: TGTGCCAGCAGCAGGGGCAACTACGAGCAGTACTTC. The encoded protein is CASSRGNYEQYF.

CDR3 DNA sequence: TGTGCCAGCACCCAAGGTGGGACGACTTTCTTT. Encoded protein: CASTQGGTTFF. The genes are TRBV7-9 and TRBJ1-1, with D tentatively TRBD1 (5 bases). CDR1 and CDR2 (germline): SEHNR, FQNEAQ (reference sequence). The V end was cut by 7 bases, the J end by 12 bases, with 15 bases between. The CDR3 has 11 amino acids.

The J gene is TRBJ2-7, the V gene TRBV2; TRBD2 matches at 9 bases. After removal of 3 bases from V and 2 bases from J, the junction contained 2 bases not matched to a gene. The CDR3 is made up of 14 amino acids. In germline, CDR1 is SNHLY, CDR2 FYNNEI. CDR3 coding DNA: TGTGCCAGCAGTGACCTAGCGGGGACCTACGAGCAGTACTTC. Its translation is CASSDLAGTYEQYF.

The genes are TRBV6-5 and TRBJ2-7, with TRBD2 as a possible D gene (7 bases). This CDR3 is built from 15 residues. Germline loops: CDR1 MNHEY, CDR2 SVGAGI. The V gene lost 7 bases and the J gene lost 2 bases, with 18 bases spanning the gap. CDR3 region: CASKTGGGRAYEQYF. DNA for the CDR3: TGTGCCAGCAAGACTGGGGGCGGGAGAGCCTACGAGCAGTACTTC.

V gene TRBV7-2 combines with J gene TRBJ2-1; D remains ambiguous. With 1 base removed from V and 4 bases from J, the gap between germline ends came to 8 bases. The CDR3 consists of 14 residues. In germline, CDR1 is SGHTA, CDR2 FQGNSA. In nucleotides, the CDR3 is TGTGCCAGCAGCTTAGTGACGGATTACAATGAGCAGTTCTTC. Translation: CASSLVTDYNEQFF.

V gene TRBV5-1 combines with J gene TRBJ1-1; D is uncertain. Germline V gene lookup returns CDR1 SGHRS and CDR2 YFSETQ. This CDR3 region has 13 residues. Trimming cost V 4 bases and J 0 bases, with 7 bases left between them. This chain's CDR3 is CASSAGMNTEAFF. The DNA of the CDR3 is TGCGCCAGCAGCGCCGGAATGAACACTGAAGCTTTCTTT.

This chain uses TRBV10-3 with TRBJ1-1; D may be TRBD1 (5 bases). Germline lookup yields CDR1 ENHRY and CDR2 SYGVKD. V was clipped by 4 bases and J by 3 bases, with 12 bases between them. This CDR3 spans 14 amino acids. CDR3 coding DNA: TGTGCCATCAGTGGGCGAGACAGCGACACTGAAGCTTTCTTT. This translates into CAISGRDSDTEAFF.

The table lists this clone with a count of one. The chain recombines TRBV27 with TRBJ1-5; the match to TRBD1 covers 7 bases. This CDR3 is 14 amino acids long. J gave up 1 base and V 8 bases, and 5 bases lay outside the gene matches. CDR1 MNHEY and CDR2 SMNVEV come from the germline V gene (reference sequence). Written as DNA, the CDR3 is TGTGCCAGCGGAACAGGGGCGAGCAATCAGCCCCAGCATTTT. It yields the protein CASGTGASNQPQHF.

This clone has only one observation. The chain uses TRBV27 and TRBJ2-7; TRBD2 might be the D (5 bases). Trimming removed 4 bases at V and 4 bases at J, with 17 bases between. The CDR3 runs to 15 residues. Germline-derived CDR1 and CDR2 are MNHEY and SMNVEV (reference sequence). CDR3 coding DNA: TGTGCCAGCAGTTCAAACAGTAACCCGGGGTACGAGCAGTACTTC. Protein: CASSSNSNPGYEQYF.

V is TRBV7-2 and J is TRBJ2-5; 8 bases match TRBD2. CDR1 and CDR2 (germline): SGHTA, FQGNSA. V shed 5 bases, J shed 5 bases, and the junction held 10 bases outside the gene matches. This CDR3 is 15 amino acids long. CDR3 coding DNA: TGTGCCAGCAGCCCAGCGGGGGCCACGAGGGAGACCCAGTACTTC. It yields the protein CASSPAGATRETQYF.

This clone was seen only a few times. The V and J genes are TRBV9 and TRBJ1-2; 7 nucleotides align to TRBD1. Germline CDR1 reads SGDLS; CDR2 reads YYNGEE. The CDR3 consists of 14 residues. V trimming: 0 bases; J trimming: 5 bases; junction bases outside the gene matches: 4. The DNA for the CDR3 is TGTGCCAGCAGCGTAGCCACAGGGGCGTATGGCTACACCTTC. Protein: CASSVATGAYGYTF.

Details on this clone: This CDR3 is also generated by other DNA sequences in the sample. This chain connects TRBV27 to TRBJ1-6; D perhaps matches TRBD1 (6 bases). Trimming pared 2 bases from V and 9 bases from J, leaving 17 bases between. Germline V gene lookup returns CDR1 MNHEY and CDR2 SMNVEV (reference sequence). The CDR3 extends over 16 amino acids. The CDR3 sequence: CASSLKVVTQGSPLHF. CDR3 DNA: TGTGCCAGCAGTTTAAAGGTGGTAACACAGGGTTCACCCCTCCACTTT.

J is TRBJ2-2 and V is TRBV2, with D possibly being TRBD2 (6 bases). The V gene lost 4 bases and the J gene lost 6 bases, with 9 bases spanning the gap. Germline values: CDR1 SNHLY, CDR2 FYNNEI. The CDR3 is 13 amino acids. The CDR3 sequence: CASSVERAGELFF. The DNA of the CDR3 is TGTGCCAGCAGTGTTGAGCGGGCCGGGGAGCTGTTTTTT.

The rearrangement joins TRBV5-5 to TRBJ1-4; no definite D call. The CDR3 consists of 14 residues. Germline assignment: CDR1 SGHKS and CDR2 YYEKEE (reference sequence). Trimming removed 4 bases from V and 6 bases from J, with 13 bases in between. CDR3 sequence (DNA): TGTGCCAGCAGCCCGAAGGACGGCGATGAAAAACTGTTTTTT. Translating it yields CASSPKDGDEKLFF.

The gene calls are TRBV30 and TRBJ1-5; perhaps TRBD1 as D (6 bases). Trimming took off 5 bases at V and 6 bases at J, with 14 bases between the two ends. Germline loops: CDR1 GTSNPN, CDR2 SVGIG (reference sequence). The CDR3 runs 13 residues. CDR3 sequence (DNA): TGTGCCTGGTCCGGGGGCTTAGGTCAGCCCCAGCATTTT. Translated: CAWSGGLGQPQHF.

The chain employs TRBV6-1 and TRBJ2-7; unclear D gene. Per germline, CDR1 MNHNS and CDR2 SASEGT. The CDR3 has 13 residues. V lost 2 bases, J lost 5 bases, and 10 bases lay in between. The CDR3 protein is CASSESRRHEQYF. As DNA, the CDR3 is TGTGCCAGCAGTGAATCACGGCGGCACGAGCAGTACTTC.